These 9 T cell receptor beta chains were all obtained from the same sample, sequenced in a study of immune cell composition in non-small cell lung cancer. The table came from immunoSEQ multiplex PCR; TCRdb's copy has only in-frame clones and leaves some out. The sample yields around 10,000 clones, 55% to 75% seen once. The sample was lung tumor tissue. Receptors were obtained from a human donor with non-small cell lung cancer.

The chain carries TRBV5-1 and TRBJ1-4; D perhaps matches TRBD1 (5 bases). Germline V lookup: CDR1 SGHRS, CDR2 YFSETQ. The ends were cut back, 7 bases at V and 0 bases at J, with 13 bases in the middle. The CDR3 contains 15 residues. DNA of the CDR3: TGCGCCAGCCGGGCAGGGCCAGCAACTAATGAAAAACTGTTTTTT. Amino acid sequence: CASRAGPATNEKLFF.

Here the CDR3 reads CASYRDYLTGELFF. The CDR3 DNA reads as TGTGCCAGCTACCGGGACTACCTCACCGGGGAGCTGTTTTTT. This chain uses TRBV7-9 with TRBJ2-2; 7 positions agree with TRBD2. The germline CDR1 and CDR2 sequences are SEHNR and FQNEAQ (reference sequence). This CDR3 spans 14 amino acids. The V and J ends lost 8 bases and 4 bases, in that order; junction bases with no gene match: 7.

Written as DNA, the CDR3 is TGTGCCAGCAGCCAAGGACTTCAGGGGGCATATGGCTACACCTTC. It encodes CASSQGLQGAYGYTF. The chain employs TRBV14 and TRBJ1-2; TRBD1 agrees at 8 bases. The length of the CDR3 is 15 residues. V was clipped by 1 base and J by 5 bases; unmatched bases: 6. Germline values: CDR1 SGHDN, CDR2 FVKESK.

The chain recombines TRBV6-6 with TRBJ1-2, with D unresolved. The V end was cut by 0 bases, the J end by 2 bases, with 10 bases between. Germline V CDR1 and CDR2: MNHNY, SVGAGI (reference sequence). This CDR3 has 15 amino acids. DNA for the CDR3: TGTGCCAGCAGTTACTCGAACCGTCCCAACTATGGCTACACCTTC. Encoded protein: CASSYSNRPNYGYTF.

This clone occurred a few times. The rearrangement uses TRBV6-6 and TRBJ1-2; TRBD1 agrees at 11 bases. Germline V lookup: CDR1 MNHNY, CDR2 SVGAGI (reference sequence). Trimming removed 6 bases from V and 8 bases from J; junction bases left unmatched: 8. The CDR3 spans 14 residues. In DNA, the CDR3 is TGTGCCAGCAGCCGGGACAGGGGGACAGTAGGCTACACCTTC. It codes for CASSRDRGTVGYTF.

The V call is TRBV5-1, the J call TRBJ2-3, with 8 bases fitting TRBD1. Trimming cost V 4 bases and J 1 base; bases outside gene matches: 11. The CDR3 covers 17 residues. Germline lookup yields CDR1 SGHRS and CDR2 YFSETQ. CDR3 sequence reads: CASSLIGQGGGTDTQYF. DNA of the CDR3: TGCGCCAGCAGCCTAATCGGACAGGGAGGAGGCACAGATACGCAGTATTTT.

This clone was seen just once. The CDR3 region is CAISRDGPYEQYF. In DNA form, the CDR3 reads TGTGCCATCAGTAGGGACGGTCCCTACGAGCAGTACTTC. V gene TRBV10-3 combines with J gene TRBJ2-7, with D perhaps assigned TRBD1 or TRBD2 (5 bases each). V was cut by 5 bases and J by 2 bases, with 10 bases left in between. This CDR3 spans 13 amino acids. From germline, CDR1 is ENHRY and CDR2 SYGVKD.

This chain links TRBV19 with TRBJ1-3; D is unclear. Deletions cut 3 bases from V and 4 bases from J, with 10 bases between. Germline CDR1 LNHDA, CDR2 SQIVND (reference sequence). The CDR3 sequence is 14 residues long. CDR3 in amino acids: CASSMGGFGNTIYF. CDR3 DNA: TGTGCCAGTAGTATGGGAGGATTCGGAAACACCATATATTTT.

The CDR3 region is CASGETGRGGQPQHF. The CDR3 DNA reads TGTGCCAGCGGGGAGACAGGTCGGGGCGGTCAGCCCCAGCATTTT. The chain is built from TRBV28 and TRBJ1-5; a weak D match, TRBD1 (6 bases). The CDR3 is 15 residues long. In germline, CDR1 is MDHEN, CDR2 SYDVKM. The ends were cut back, 8 bases at V and 6 bases at J, with 20 bases in the middle. The complete variable domain, with remaining parts taken from reference TRBV28 and TRBJ1-5, reads DVKVTQSSRYLVKRTGEKVFLECVQDMDHENMFWYRQDPGLGLRLIYFSYDVKMKEKGDIPEGYSVSREKKERFSLILESASTNQTSMYLCASGETGRGGQPQHFGDGTRLSIL.